This T cell receptor beta chain originates from a study of vaccination and CD4 T cells after COVID-19 (dated by TCRdb to between 2022 and 2023). General notes on the study: Convalescent patients had a positive SARS-CoV-2 result on nasal swab PCR, and of these patients, nine had mild disease and one had severe disease. The convalescent cohort comprised six males and four females, including two Hispanic individuals, seven Caucasians, two Asians and one multiracial person. Two doses of either the Pfizer-BioNTech BNT162b2 vaccine (n=8) or the Moderna mRNA-1273 vaccine (n=2) were administered to participants. The spike-specific CD4+ TCR repertoire was compared before and after mRNA vaccination in over 9 COVID-19 convalescent patients and a handful of infection-naive healthy vaccine recipients. In control cultures, a CEFX viral epitope pool was used as positive control, an HIV-1 Nef peptide pool was used as negative control, or no peptide was added. Post-COVID blood samples were collected from convalescent patients a median of around 96 days after diagnosis, with a range of roughly 30 to 170 days. Post-vaccine blood samples were taken a median of about 70 days after the second vaccine dose, with a range of 14 to 241 days. Overlapping spike peptide pools from SARS-CoV-2 and from the common cold coronaviruses HCoV-NL63, HCoV-OC43 and HCoV-229E were used as culture stimuli.

The treatment or condition label on this specimen signifies: approximately 9-day PBMC culture with coronavirus spike peptide pools or control peptides (ViraFEST assay). To expand antigen-specific T cells with peptide pools and then pick out the expanded clonotypes through TCR sequencing, the study relied on the ViraFEST assay. The convalescent patients' positive SARS-CoV-2 PCR tests were from March to December 2020, which was before the Alpha, Beta and Delta variants emerged in the United States. PBMCs were cultured at fewer than 2.5 million per well in IMDM supplemented with 5% human AB serum and 9 to 10 IU/ml IL-2, with approximately 10 ug/ml peptide pools added. Half of the culture medium was replaced with fresh IL-2-containing medium on days 3 and 7. CD4+ T cells were isolated after approximately ten days of culture through negative selection using the EasySep CD4+ T cell isolation kit. Ficoll-Paque Plus gradient centrifugation was used to isolate PBMCs from whole blood, and the isolated PBMCs were then either used fresh or cryopreserved at -140C. Each culture condition was generally run in triplicate wells.

Results the study describes overall, beyond this receptor: The median count of SARS-CoV-2-reactive clonotypes went up from 21 after infection to 38 after vaccination, although the change was not significant. In convalescent patients, a median approximately 90% of post-vaccine SARS-CoV-2-reactive clones were detected only after vaccination, suggesting vaccine-specific priming. The number of convalescent patients in the study was relatively small, and the study did not examine early timepoints following natural infection. In convalescent patients, nearly all vaccine-specific clones (304 of 307) were found to be mono-reactive for SARS-CoV-2 spike rather than cross-reactive with common cold coronaviruses.

A few counts support this clonotype. Its antigen has not been determined. No base quality information exists; no much larger clone differs at one position. The library was obtained by PCR. DNA from cultured CD4+ T cells underwent TCR sequencing with the Oncomine TCR Beta short-read assay at the Johns Hopkins FTIC core. The QIAamp micro DNA kit was used to extract genomic DNA from the cultured CD4+ T cells. The Oncomine TCR Beta libraries from cultured CD4+ T cells were pooled using unique dual indexes and then sequenced on an Illumina iSeq 100. In the source study's methods: Non-productive sequences were filtered out, and CDR3s that did not start with C, did not end with F or W, or were shorter than 7 amino acids were discarded. The MANAFEST web application was used to identify antigen-specific clonotypes by comparing peptide-stimulated wells against reference wells and other culture wells. Positive clones required FDR below 0.05, an odds ratio above 5, and productive frequency above 0.1% in at least two of three replicate wells. Cross-reactive clonotypes were defined as significantly expanded in both SARS-CoV-2 spike wells and at least one common cold coronavirus spike condition. Similarity between CDR3 sequences was evaluated in R version 3.6.1 using Levenshtein distances (stringdist) and unrooted phylogenetic trees (ape). TCRdb trimmed public reads at Q25 via fastp, called clones via MiXCR and kept in-frame beta chains. Every distinct CDR3 protein forms one entry, paired with its most common genes and DNA. The V and J calls here are based on TCRdb, not the publication. The sample data list some 5,200 distinct CDR3 sequences, and roughly 25% of these were observed just once. Clones ranked in the top ten supply more than 20% of the sample.

In the germline V gene (reference sequence), CDR1 corresponds to DFQATT and CDR2 to SNEGSKA. V is trimmed back by 5 bases and J by 2 bases, and the junction contains 10 bases that no gene match accounts for. From its cysteine to its phenylalanine, the CDR3 spans 16 amino acids. The retained sequence is limited to the CDR3, 48 bases, with the frame set at the first base. The sample consisted of CD4+ T cells from blood, cultured in vitro, taken after SARS-CoV-2 vaccination. The rearranged segments are TRBV20-1 and TRBJ2-1; 9 bases in the middle match TRBD1. This TCR came from a human donor who had recovered from COVID-19. In nucleotides, the sequence is TGCAGTGCTTCGGGACAGGGACGTCTTACCTACAATGAGCAGTTCTTC. Translated, this is CSASGQGRLTYNEQFF.